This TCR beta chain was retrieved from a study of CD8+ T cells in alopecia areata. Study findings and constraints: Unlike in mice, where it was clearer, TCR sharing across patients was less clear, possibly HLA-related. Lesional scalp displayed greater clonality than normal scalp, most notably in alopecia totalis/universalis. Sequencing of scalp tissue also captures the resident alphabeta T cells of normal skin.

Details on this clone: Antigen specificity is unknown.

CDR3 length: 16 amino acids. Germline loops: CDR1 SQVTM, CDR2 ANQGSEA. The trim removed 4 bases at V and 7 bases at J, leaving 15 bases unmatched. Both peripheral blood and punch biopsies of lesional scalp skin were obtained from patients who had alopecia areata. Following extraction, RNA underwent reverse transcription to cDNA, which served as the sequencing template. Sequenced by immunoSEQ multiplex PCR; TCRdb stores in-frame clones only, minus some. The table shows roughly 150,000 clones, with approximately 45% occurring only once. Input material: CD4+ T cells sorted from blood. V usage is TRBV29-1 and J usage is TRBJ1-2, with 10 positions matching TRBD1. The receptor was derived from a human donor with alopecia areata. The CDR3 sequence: CSVAGIAGTGAGGYTF. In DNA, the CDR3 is TGCAGCGTTGCCGGTATTGCCGGGACAGGGGCTGGTGGCTACACCTTC.